Detailed here is one TCR beta chain. Its antigen remains unknown. This entry is derived from a study of cytomegalovirus exposure and HLA in healthy donors. Study details: Approximately 85 million unique TCRs from HLA-typed donors made up an early data release. Within the Caucasian-associated ancestry cluster were approximately 77% of the roughly 360 genotyped donors.

Findings of the study overall: An analysis done earlier found most TCR beta V segments productive about 90% or about 30% of the time.

Donors were ostensibly healthy at sampling, although undocumented immune exposures were probable. Trimming removed 5 bases from V and 11 bases from J; junction bases left unmatched: 9. There are 13 residues in the CDR3. The V gene's germline CDR1 is MNHEY and CDR2 SMNVEV (reference sequence). PCR used 60 Vbeta primers and 13 Jbeta primers. Some clones are missing from TCRdb's copy, which holds only in-frame ones; the method was immunoSEQ multiplex PCR. The sample has approximately 180,000 clones, approximately 80% seen once. The sequence derives from a young woman in good health and CMV-seropositive. Sequencing input: PBMCs. The V and J genes are TRBV27 and TRBJ2-1; 7 nucleotides agree with TRBD2. CDR3 sequence (DNA): TGTGCCAGCAGTCCTCCTACTAGCGTCAAGCAGTTCTTC. It yields the protein CASSPPTSVKQFF.